This T cell receptor (beta chain) was observed in a study of pediatric ulcerative colitis. Only in-frame clones appear in the TCRdb table, and some are missing; sequencing was by immunoSEQ multiplex PCR. The sample includes about 64,000 clones, 70% to 80% seen only once; the top ten take around 4.9%. The V gene's germline CDR1 is LNHDA and CDR2 SQIVND (reference sequence). V was clipped by 1 base and J by 0 bases, with 7 bases between them. The CDR3 consists of 14 residues. This chain joins TRBV19 and TRBJ2-7; D remains ambiguous. The TCR sequence derives from a boy between 5 and 17 years old with moderate ulcerative colitis. Sequencing was done on a sample of blood. The chain's CDR3 is CASSIVLDSYEQYF. CDR3 nucleotides: TGTGCCAGTAGTATAGTCCTGGACTCCTACGAGCAGTACTTC.